This note documents a single T cell receptor (beta chain) sequence. Its recognized antigen is unknown. Base qualities are missing; no much larger clone stands one base away. This sample was included in a study of cytomegalovirus exposure and HLA in healthy donors (dated by TCRdb to 2015 to 2018). About the full investigation: An earlier analysis of several hundred of the donors reported 276 Gb of sequence data and 95 million to 130 million unique TCR beta sequences obtained from about 180 million T cells. About 300 gigabases of sequencing data and tens of millions of unique TCR sequences were included in an early release covering 550 to 650 HLA-typed donors. Of the approximately 400 genotyped donors, about 80% fell in the genetic ancestry cluster associated with self-reported Caucasian donors. The aim of the study was to test whether cataloging public T cell receptors could identify signatures of past pathogen exposure. The study used immunosequencing to profile the T cell repertoires of approximately 650 subjects and linked those repertoires to cytomegalovirus serostatus. A separate validation cohort of some 130 different subjects was used in addition to the roughly 640-subject first cohort. To predict cytomegalovirus infection status, the study combined high-throughput TCR immunosequencing, statistical association of individual TCRs with disease status, and machine learning. A later analysis re-examined previously published TCR beta repertoires from about 700 donors and added high-resolution HLA genotyping to investigate patterns of TCR occurrence. In the later analysis, no new phenotypic data were used to find candidate immune exposures; instead, reliance was placed on TCR beta sequences and their occurrence across donors. In an earlier analysis of several hundred of the donors, high-throughput TCR beta sequencing was used to judge whether each TCR beta V gene segment behaved as functional or pseudogenic. Donor age, sex, ethnicity and CMV serostatus were compiled together with the repertoire data. A later genetic analysis took genome-wide SNP genotypes for about three fifths of the roughly 670 donors and used that subset as a discovery cohort. Every repertoire in the discovery cohort had been generated on one and the same sequencing platform. HLA typing covered class I and class II loci at four-digit resolution. Typing coverage varied by locus: about 620-630 donors for A, B, C, DRB1 and DQB1; more than 500 for DQA1; more than 600 for DPA1; roughly 450 for DPB1. A handful of DR-DQ haplotypes were handled as single units for association and clustering because linkage in the cohort was strong. On average, 235,054 unique TCR beta nucleotide sequences were sequenced per donor among more than 350 genotyped donors of the cohort, with approximately 18% of those sequences being non-productive. Beyond this particular receptor, the publication reports: Most CMV-associated TCR beta chains appeared to be HLA-restricted in a later analysis, and the HLA associations seemed to be driven largely by CMV exposure. HLA typing was unavailable for some donors at each locus, so association tests used only the typed subset. Only TCR beta chains were sequenced in this cohort, and the absence of alpha or paired-chain data limited detectable features. For the cohort, immune exposure information was limited to CMV serostatus. Strong co-occurrence of HLA alleles, especially DR and DQ, made assigning TCR associations to individual alleles difficult. In vitro tests confirmed that a few of the cytomegalovirus-associated TCR beta chains recognize cytomegalovirus antigens. Presence/absence analyses assumed roughly uniform sequencing depth across donors, an assumption that may not hold. An association between a missense DCLRE1C variant and V-gene and J-gene trimming of TCR beta chains was found in a later genetic analysis and replicated in an independent cohort. In an earlier analysis of 587 of the donors, most TCR beta V segments appeared in productive rearrangements about 87% or about 30% of the time, broadly matching IMGT annotations. In a later analysis, about 16,000 TCR beta sequences were associated with specific HLA alleles at a false discovery rate of 0.05. A further reported finding was that TCR beta sequences accurately predicted the HLA-A and HLA-B alleles for most subjects in the first cohort. In a later analysis, HLA-associated TCR beta chains showed more clonal expansion and lower generation probabilities than non-associated chains that were equally common. A cluster of highly shared sequence variants was judged likely to represent a technical artifact of the sequencing pipeline. Compared with the roughly 670-donor mean, donors in an Asian-associated ancestry cluster had fewer N-insertions in productive TCRs, according to a later genetic analysis. Some IMGT-functional V segments, including TRBV6-2 and TRBV6-3, could not be distinguished by the 87-base-pair reads and were therefore excluded. According to a later analysis, parvovirus B19, influenza, CMV and Epstein-Barr virus appeared linked to several top co-occurrence clusters. Correlated functional status among segregating V segments might reflect linkage disequilibrium, but an unknown experimental factor could not be ruled out. Most TCR sequences were observed very rarely across donors, whereas some public TCRs were present in many individuals. It was suggested by the authors that the approach could potentially be generalized to other disease states and immunological phenotypes. The study gave a list of roughly 150 TCR beta chains associated with cytomegalovirus. In a later analysis, the rate of TCR association differed among HLA loci, with DRB1 alleles having the most associated TCRs and HLA-C alleles having the fewest. The classifier was reported to diagnose cytomegalovirus status with high specificity and sensitivity in both the original and validation cohorts. Because counts were too low, about 15 rarely observed V segments, including chromosome 9 orphons, were left out of the earlier analysis of approximately 500 of the donors.

The cohort consisted of 666 healthy bone marrow donors. At the time of sampling, every cohort member was nominally healthy, though immune exposures that went unrecorded were likely present. The donor was CMV seropositive and was included in the group of around 300 seropositive cohort members. A peripheral blood sample was provided by each donor, and peripheral blood mononuclear cells were used for TCR beta sequencing. Genomic DNA extraction from the blood cell samples was performed with the Qiagen DNeasy Blood Extraction Kit. Libraries came from the immunoSEQ multiplex PCR assay. The multiplex PCR relied on a mix of 60 forward primers for TCR Vbeta segments and 13 reverse primers for TCR Jbeta segments. The CDR3 region of rearranged TCR beta genes was amplified from genomic DNA by a multiplex PCR assay. The Illumina HiSeq System was used to sequence the amplified TCR beta libraries as 87-base-pair reads. Per the source publication's procedure: In a later analysis, tens of millions of unique TCR beta chains were counted across the roughly 610 repertoires, and some 10 million of these chains were shared by at least two donors. Raw reads were error-corrected and collapsed into unique sequences by a nearest-neighbor algorithm in which closely related sequences were merged to remove PCR and sequencing errors. Alignment of CDR3 sequences to IMGT reference sequences was used to assign V, D and J gene segments. For a sequence to be retained, a match of at least six nucleotides to both a V gene segment and a J gene segment was required. Rearrangements were called productive when the CDR3 lacked stop codons and stayed in frame with V and J; all others were non-productive. CDR3 was defined by IMGT convention, running from the second conserved V-encoded cysteine to the conserved J-encoded phenylalanine. In an earlier analysis of 500 to 650 of the donors, sequences lacking an unambiguous match to a single V gene segment were excluded. In an earlier analysis of a few hundred of the donors, V segments were called functional above 56.7% productive rearrangements and were called segregating when the between-donor standard deviation exceeded 5%. A statistical classification framework was developed to diagnose cytomegalovirus status using the catalog of TCR beta chain sequences. A later analysis assigned V and J genes by comparing TCR nucleotide sequences with IMGT/GENE-DB human TR gene sequences. In a later analysis, CDR3 sequences and most-parsimonious VDJ recombination scenarios were assigned using the TCRdist pipeline. In a later analysis, every TCR beta chain was defined by the combination of its CDR3 amino acid sequence and its V-gene family, and reads without a unique V-gene family were dropped. In a later analysis, several hundred highly shared, low-generation-probability nucleotide sequences were removed to address suspected cross-contamination and a sequencing artifact. For each public chain, a later analysis derived a clonal expansion index from normalized ranks of inferred template counts within each repertoire. A later analysis computed generation probabilities with a VDJ recombination model fitted to out-of-frame rearrangements, and checked the results against IGoR. Hypergeometric tests were used in a later analysis to score TCR-TCR, TCR-HLA and TCR-CMV co-occurrence, with a repertoire-size bias correction applied to the TCR pairs. A later analysis estimated false discovery rates by permuting HLA or CMV assignments 20 times. In a later analysis, co-occurring TCRs were grouped using DBSCAN, and TCRdist sequence similarity was added for clustering within HLA-allele-positive subsets. Repertoires with fewer than 30,000 or more than 120,000 public chains were left out of co-occurrence clustering, as were a few repertoires with anomalous nucleotide sharing. TCRdb holds this immuneACCESS table with in-frame rearrangements only. Some clones are missing; in checked studies, unresolved V genes explain under half, and the rest has no known cause. The V and J calls and clone size were taken over from that table, and D and trimming were inferred from the DNA. The sample records about 100,000 clones, around four fifths of which are singletons. Around 7.3% of the sample is held by the ten biggest clonotypes.

Clipping removes 8 bases from V and 6 bases from J, with 4 as the unmatched junction base count. The germline V gene encodes CDR1 MNHNS and CDR2 SASEGT. The CDR3 goes from the cysteine to the phenylalanine over 13 residues. Here the CDR3 DNA is all that survives: 39 bases in frame from base 1. The clonotype comes from a man aged 45-65 years in good health and CMV-seropositive. The rearrangement joined TRBV6-1 to TRBJ1-5, and 10 junction bases match TRBD1. The sample comprised PBMCs. The CDR3 loop reads CASGGTGVQPQHF. The DNA reads TGTGCCAGCGGCGGGACAGGGGTTCAGCCCCAGCATTTT.